This T cell receptor beta chain stems from a study of CD8+CD57+ T cells in acquired aplastic anemia. The sequenced patients had an expansion of CD8+CD57+ cells seen by flow cytometry. Every one of the patients had aplastic anemia (severe, acquired). As concerns this clonotype: Its antigen is unknown.

From germline, CDR1 is LNHNV and CDR2 YYDKDF (reference sequence). The V segment lost 7 bases and the J segment 5 bases; nucleotides outside the gene matches: 8. There are 15 residues in the CDR3. It was genomic DNA that served as the template for profiling TCR beta VDJ and CDR3. From the reads, TCRdb called clonotypes with MiXCR, one entry per CDR3 protein. The sample carries some 170,000 distinct CDR3 sequences, around 48% recorded once. Study findings and constraints: About 27 CD8+ CDR3 sequences were shared between patients and controls.

The V gene is TRBV15, the J gene TRBJ2-1, with 10 bases aligning to TRBD1. The sequenced sample consisted of sorted CD4+, CD8+, or CD8+CD57+ T cells (not recorded which) from PBMCs. This clonotype was obtained from a human donor with aplastic anemia. The CDR3 nucleotides are TGTGCCACCACCCGGGACAGGGGAAGAAACAATGAGCAGTTCTTC. Protein: CATTRDRGRNNEQFF. The variable domain in full, completed from reference TRBV15 and TRBJ2-1, reads DAMVIQNPRYQVTQFGKPVTLSCSQTLNHNVMYWYQQKSSQAPKLLFHYYDKDFNNEADTPDNFQSRRPNTSFCFLDIRSPGLGDTAMYLCATTRDRGRNNEQFFGPGTRLTVL.